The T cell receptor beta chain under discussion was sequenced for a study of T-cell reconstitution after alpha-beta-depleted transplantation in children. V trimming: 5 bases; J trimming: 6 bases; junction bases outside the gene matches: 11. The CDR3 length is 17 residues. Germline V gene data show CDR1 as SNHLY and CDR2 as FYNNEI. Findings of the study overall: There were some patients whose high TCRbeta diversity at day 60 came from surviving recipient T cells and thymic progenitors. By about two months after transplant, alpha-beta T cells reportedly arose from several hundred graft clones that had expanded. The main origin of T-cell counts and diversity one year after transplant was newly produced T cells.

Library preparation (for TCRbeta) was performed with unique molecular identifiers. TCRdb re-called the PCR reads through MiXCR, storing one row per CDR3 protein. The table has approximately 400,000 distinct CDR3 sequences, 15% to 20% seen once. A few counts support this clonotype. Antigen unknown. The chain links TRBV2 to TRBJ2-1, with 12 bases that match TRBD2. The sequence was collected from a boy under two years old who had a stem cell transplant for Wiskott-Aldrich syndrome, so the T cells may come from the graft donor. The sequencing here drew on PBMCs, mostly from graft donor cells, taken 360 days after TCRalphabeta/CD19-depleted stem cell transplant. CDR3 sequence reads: CASSQTLLAGGINEQFF. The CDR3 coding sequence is TGTGCCAGCAGTCAAACCCTCCTAGCGGGAGGGATCAATGAGCAGTTCTTC.